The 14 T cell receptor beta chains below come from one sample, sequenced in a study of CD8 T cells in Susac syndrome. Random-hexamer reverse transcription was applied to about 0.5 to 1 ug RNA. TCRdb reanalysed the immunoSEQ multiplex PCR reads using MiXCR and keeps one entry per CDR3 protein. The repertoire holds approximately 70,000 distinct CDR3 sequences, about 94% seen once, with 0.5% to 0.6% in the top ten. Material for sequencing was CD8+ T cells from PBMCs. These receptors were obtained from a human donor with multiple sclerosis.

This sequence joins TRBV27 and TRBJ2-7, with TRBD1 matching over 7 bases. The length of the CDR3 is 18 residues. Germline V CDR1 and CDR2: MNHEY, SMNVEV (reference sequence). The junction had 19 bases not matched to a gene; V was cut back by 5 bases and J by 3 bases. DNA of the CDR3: TGTGCCAGCAGTCCATCAAGCCGGACAGGAACTCACCTCTACGAGCAGTACTTC. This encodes CASSPSSRTGTHLYEQYF.

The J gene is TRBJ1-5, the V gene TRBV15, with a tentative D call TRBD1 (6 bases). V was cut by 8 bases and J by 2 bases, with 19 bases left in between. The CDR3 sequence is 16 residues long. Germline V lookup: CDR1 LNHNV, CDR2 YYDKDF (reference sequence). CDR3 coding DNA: TGTGCCACCGGTTCTCCCTGGGGGCCAGGCAATCAGCCCCAGCATTTT. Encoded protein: CATGSPWGPGNQPQHF.

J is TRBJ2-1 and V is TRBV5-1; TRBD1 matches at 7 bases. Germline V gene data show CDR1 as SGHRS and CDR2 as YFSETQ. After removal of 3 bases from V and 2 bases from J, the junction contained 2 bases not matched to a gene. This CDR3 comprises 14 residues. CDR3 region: CASSSGQTYNEQFF. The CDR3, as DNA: TGCGCCAGCAGCTCGGGACAGACCTACAATGAGCAGTTCTTC.

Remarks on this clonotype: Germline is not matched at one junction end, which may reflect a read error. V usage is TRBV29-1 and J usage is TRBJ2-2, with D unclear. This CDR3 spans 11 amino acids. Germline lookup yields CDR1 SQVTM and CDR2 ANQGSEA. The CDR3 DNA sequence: TGCAGCGTTCAAGATGGCGGGGAGCTGTTTTTT. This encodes CSVQDGGELFF.

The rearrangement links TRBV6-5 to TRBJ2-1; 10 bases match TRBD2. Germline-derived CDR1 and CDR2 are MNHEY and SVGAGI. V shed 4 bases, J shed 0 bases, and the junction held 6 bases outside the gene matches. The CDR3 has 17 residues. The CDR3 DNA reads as TGTGCCAGCAGTTCACGGACTAGCGGATTCTCCTACAATGAGCAGTTCTTC. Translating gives CASSSRTSGFSYNEQFF.

The CDR3 nucleotides read TGTGCCTGGGACCCGGCCAGGGGTAATCTATATGGCTACACCTTC. It specifies CAWDPARGNLYGYTF. The V gene is TRBV30, the J gene TRBJ1-2, with D perhaps matching TRBD1 (6 bases). The CDR3 sequence is 15 residues long. The germline V gene has CDR1 GTSNPN and CDR2 SVGIG (reference sequence). With 5 bases removed from V and 5 bases from J, the gap between germline ends came to 21 bases.

This CDR3 reads CASSSDRAPETQYF. The CDR3 bases are TGTGCCAGCAGCTCCGACAGGGCCCCAGAGACCCAGTACTTC. This chain joins TRBV7-9 and TRBJ2-5, with TRBD1 matching over 7 bases. The germline V gene encodes CDR1 SEHNR and CDR2 FQNEAQ (reference sequence). The V gene end was trimmed by 4 bases and the J gene end by 4 bases; junction bases not matched to a gene: 6. CDR3 length: 14 amino acids.

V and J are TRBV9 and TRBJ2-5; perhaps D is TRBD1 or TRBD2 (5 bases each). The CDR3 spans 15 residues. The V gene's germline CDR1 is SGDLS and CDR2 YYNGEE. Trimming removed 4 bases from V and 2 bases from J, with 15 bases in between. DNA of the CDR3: TGTGCCAGCAGCCGACCGGGGACCGATCAAGAGACCCAGTACTTC. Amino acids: CASSRPGTDQETQYF.

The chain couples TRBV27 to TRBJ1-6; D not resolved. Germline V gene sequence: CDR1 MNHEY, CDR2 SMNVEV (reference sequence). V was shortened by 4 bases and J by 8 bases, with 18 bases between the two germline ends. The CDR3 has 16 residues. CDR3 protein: CASSSGRVVGDSPLHF. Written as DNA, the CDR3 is TGTGCCAGCAGTTCGGGTCGGGTTGTGGGTGATTCACCCCTCCACTTT.

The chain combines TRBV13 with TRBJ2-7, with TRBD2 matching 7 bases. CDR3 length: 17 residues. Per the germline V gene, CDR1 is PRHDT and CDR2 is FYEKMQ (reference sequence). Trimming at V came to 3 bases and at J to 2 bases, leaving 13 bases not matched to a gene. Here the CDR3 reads CASSFGRSSGQTYEQYF. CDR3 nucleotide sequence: TGTGCCAGCAGCTTCGGTCGGTCTAGCGGACAAACCTACGAGCAGTACTTC.

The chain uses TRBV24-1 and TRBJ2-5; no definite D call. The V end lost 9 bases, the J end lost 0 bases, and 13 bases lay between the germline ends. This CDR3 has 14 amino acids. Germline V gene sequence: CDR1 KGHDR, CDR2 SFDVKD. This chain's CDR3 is CATAGSEYQETQYF. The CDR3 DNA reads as TGTGCCACCGCCGGGTCAGAGTACCAAGAGACCCAGTACTTC.

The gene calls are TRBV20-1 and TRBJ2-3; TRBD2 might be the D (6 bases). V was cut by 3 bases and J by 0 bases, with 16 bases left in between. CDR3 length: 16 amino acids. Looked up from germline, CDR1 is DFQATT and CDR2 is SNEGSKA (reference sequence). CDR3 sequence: CSARIRGTLSTDTQYF. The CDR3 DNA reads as TGCAGTGCTAGGATCCGGGGGACCCTTAGCACAGATACGCAGTATTTT.

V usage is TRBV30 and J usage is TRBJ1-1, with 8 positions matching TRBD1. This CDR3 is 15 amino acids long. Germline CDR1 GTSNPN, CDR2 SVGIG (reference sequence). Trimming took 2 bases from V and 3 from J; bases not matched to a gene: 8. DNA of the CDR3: TGTGCCTGGAGTCCTAATCAGGGGGCGGACACTGAAGCTTTCTTT. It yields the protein CAWSPNQGADTEAFF.

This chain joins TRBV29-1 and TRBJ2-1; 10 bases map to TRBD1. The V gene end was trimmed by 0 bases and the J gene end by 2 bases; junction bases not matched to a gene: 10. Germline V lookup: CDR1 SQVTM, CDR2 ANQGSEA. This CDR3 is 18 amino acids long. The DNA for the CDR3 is TGCAGCGTTGAAGATCCCAGTTTCGGGACAGGGGCCTACAATGAGCAGTTCTTC. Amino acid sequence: CSVEDPSFGTGAYNEQFF.